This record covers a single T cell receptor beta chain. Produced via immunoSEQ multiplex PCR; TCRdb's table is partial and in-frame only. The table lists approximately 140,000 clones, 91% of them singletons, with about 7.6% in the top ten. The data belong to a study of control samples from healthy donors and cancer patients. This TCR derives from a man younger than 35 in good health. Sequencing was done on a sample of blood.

The CDR3 DNA sequence: TGTGCCAGCAGTTATACGGGACAGGGCTATAAAGAGCAGTACTTC. As protein: CASSYTGQGYKEQYF. The chain uses TRBV6-2 or TRBV6-3 and TRBJ2-7, with 9 bases lining up with TRBD1. The CDR3 consists of 15 residues. Per the germline V gene, CDR1 is MNHEY and CDR2 is SVGEGT. Trimming took 3 bases from V and 7 from J; bases not matched to a gene: 10.